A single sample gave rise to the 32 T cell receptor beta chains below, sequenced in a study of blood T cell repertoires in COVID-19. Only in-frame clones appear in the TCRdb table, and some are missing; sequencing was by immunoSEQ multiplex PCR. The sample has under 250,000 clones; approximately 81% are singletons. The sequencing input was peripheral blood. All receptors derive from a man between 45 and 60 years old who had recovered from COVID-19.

CDR3 nucleotides: TGTGCCAGCAGGGCGGAAGAGACCCAGTACTTC. It yields the protein CASRAEETQYF. The chain joins TRBV2 to TRBJ2-5, with D unclear. This CDR3 is 11 amino acids long. Trimming stripped 6 bases from V and 3 bases from J, with 5 bases between. Germline V CDR1 and CDR2: SNHLY, FYNNEI.

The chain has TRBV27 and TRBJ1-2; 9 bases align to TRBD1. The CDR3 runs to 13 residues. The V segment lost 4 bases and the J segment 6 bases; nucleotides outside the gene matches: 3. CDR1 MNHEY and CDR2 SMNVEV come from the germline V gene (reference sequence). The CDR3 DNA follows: TGTGCCAGCAGTTCCCGGGACAGGGATGGCTACACCTTC. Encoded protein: CASSSRDRDGYTF.

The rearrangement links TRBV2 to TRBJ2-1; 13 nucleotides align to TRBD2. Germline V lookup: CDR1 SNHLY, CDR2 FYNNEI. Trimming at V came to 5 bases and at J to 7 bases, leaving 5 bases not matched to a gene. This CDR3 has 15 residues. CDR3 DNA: TGTGCCAGCAGTTTAACTAGCGGGAGGGTTAATGAGCAGTTCTTC. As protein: CASSLTSGRVNEQFF.

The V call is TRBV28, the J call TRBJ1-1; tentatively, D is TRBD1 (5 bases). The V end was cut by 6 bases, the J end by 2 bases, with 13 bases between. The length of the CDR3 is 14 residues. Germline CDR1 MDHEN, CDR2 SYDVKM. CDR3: CASRLPTGNTEAFF. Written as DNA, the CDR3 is TGTGCCAGCAGGCTCCCCACAGGAAACACTGAAGCTTTCTTT.

The CDR3 is CASSVVSRPEAGYGYTF. The CDR3 nucleotides read TGTGCCAGCAGCGTAGTGTCCAGACCCGAGGCTGGCTATGGCTACACCTTC. This sequence joins TRBV9 and TRBJ1-2; unclear D gene. The CDR3 covers 17 residues. V lost 0 bases and J 4 bases, leaving 19 bases between the germline ends. Germline V gives CDR1 SGDLS, CDR2 YYNGEE.

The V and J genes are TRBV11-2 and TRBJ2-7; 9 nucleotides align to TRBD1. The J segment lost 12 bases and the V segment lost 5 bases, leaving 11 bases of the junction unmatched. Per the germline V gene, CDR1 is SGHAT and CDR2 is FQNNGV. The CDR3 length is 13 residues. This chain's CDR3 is CASSRISTGGTYF. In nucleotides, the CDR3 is TGTGCCAGCAGCCGAATCTCAACAGGGGGCACGTACTTC.

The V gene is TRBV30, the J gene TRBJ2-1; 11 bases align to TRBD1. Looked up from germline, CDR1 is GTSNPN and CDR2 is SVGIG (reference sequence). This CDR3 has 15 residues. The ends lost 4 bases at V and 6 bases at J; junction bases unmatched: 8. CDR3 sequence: CAWTRAGTGGNEQFF. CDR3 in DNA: TGTGCCTGGACCAGAGCCGGGACAGGGGGCAATGAGCAGTTCTTC.

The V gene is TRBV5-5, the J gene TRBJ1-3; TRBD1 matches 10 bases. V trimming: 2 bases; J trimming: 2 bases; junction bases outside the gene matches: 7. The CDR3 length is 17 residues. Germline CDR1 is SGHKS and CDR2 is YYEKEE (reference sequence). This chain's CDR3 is CASSLYGTGATGNTIYF. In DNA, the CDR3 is TGTGCCAGCAGCTTATACGGGACAGGGGCAACTGGAAACACCATATATTTT.

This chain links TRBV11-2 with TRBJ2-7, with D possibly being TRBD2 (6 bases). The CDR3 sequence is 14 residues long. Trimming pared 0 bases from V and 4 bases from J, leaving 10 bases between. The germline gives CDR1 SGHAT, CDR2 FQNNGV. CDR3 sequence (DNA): TGTGCCAGCAGCTTAGAAACTAGCTTTTACGAGCAGTACTTC. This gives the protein CASSLETSFYEQYF.

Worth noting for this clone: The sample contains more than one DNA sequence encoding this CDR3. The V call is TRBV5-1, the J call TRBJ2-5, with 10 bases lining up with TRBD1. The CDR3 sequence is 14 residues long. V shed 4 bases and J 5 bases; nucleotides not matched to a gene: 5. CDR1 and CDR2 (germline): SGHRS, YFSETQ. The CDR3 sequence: CASSPGTGVETQYF. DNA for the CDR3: TGCGCCAGCAGCCCCGGGACAGGGGTCGAGACCCAGTACTTC.

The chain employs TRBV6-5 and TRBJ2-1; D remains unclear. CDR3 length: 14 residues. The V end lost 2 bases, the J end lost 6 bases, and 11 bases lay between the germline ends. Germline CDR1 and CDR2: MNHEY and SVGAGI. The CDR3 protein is CASSYEKIGNEQFF. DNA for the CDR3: TGTGCCAGCAGTTACGAGAAAATCGGCAATGAGCAGTTCTTC.

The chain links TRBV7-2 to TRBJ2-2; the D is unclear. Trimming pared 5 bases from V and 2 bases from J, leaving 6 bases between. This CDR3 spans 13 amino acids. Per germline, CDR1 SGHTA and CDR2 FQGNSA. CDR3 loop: CASSGTNTGELFF. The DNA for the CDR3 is TGTGCCAGCAGCGGCACAAACACCGGGGAGCTGTTTTTT. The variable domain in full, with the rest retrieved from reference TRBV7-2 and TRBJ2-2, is GAGVSQSPSNKVTEKGKDVELRCDPISGHTALYWYRQSLGQGLEFLIYFQGNSAPDKSGLPSDRFSAERTGGSVSTLTIQRTQQEDSAVYLCASSGTNTGELFFGEGSRLTVL.

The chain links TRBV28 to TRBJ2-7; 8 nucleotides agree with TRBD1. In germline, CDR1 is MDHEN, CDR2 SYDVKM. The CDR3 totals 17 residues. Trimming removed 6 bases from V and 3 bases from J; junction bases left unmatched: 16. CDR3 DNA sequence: TGTGCCAGCAGCTTTGATCCGGGACAGGCTATGGACTACGAGCAGTACTTC. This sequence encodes CASSFDPGQAMDYEQYF. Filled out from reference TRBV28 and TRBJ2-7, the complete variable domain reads DVKVTQSSRYLVKRTGEKVFLECVQDMDHENMFWYRQDPGLGLRLIYFSYDVKMKEKGDIPEGYSVSREKKERFSLILESASTNQTSMYLCASSFDPGQAMDYEQYFGPGTRLTVT.

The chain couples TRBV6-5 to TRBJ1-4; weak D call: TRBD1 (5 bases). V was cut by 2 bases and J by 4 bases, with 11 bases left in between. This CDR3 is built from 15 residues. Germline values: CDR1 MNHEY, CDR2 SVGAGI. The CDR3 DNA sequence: TGTGCCAGCAGTTACGCGGGACGGTATAATGAAAAACTGTTTTTT. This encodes CASSYAGRYNEKLFF.

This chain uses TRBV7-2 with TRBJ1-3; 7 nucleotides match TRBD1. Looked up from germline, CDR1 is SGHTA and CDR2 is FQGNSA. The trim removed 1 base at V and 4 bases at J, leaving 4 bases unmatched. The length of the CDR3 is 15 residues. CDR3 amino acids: CASSLGGTAGNTIYF. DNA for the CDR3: TGTGCCAGCAGCTTAGGGGGGACAGCCGGAAACACCATATATTTT.

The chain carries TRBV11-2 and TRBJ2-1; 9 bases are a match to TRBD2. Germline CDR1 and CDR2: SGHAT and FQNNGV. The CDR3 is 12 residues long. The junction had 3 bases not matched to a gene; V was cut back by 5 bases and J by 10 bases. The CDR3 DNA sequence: TGTGCCAGCAGCCTCGGGACTAGCGAGCAGTTCTTC. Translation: CASSLGTSEQFF. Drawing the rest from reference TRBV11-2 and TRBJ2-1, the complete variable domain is EAGVAQSPRYKIIEKRQSVAFWCNPISGHATLYWYQQILGQGPKLLIQFQNNGVVDDSQLPKDRFSAERLKGVDSTLKIQPAKLEDSAVYLCASSLGTSEQFFGPGTRLTVL.

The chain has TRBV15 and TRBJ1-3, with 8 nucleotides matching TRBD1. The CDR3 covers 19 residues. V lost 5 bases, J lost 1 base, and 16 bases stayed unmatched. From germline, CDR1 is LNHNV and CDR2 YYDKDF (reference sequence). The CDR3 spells CATSRPLGGQGLSGNTIYF. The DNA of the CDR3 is TGTGCCACCAGCCGCCCTTTAGGAGGACAGGGATTATCTGGAAACACCATATATTTT.

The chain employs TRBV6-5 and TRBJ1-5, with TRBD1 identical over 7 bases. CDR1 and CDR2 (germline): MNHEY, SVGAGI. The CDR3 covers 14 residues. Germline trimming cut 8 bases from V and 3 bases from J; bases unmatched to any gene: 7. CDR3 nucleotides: TGTGCCAGCCTCCGGGACAGCGACAATCAGCCCCAGCATTTT. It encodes CASLRDSDNQPQHF.

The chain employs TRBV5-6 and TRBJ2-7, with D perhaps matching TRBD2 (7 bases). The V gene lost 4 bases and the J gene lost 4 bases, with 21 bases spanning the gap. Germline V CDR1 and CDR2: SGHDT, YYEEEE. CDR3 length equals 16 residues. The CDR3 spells CASSGGARLALYEQYF. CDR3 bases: TGTGCCAGCAGCGGGGGGGCTCGACTAGCCCTGTACGAGCAGTACTTC.

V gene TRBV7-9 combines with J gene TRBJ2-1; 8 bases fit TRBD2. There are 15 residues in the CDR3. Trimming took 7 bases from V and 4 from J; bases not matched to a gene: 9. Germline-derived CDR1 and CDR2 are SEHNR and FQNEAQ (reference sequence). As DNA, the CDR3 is TGTGCCAGCACGCTTACTAGCGGCCCATACAATGAGCAGTTCTTC. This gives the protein CASTLTSGPYNEQFF. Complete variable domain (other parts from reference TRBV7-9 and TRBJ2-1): DTGVSQNPRHKITKRGQNVTFRCDPISEHNRLYWYRQTLGQGPEFLTYFQNEAQLEKSRLLSDRFSAERPKGSFSTLEIQRTEQGDSAMYLCASTLTSGPYNEQFFGPGTRLTVL.

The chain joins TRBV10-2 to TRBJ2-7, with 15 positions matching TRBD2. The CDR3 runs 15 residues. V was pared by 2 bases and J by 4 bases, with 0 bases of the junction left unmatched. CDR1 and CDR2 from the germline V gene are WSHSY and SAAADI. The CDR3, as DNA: TGCGCCAGCAGTGAGGGACTAGCGGGAGGGTACGAGCAGTACTTC. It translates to CASSEGLAGGYEQYF.

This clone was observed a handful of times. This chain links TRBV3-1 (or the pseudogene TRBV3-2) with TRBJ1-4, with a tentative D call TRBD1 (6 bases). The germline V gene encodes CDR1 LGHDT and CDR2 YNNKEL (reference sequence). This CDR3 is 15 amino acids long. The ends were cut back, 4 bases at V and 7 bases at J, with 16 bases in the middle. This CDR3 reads CASSLGQTRREKLFF. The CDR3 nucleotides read TGTGCCAGCAGCCTGGGACAAACCAGGCGTGAAAAACTGTTTTTT.

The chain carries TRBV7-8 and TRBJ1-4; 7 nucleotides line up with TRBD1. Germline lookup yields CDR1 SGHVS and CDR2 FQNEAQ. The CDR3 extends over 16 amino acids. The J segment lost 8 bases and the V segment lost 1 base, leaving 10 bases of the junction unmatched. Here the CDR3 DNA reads TGTGCCAGCAGCTTAGAAGCGGCAACAGGGGACGAAAAACTGTTTTTT. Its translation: CASSLEAATGDEKLFF.

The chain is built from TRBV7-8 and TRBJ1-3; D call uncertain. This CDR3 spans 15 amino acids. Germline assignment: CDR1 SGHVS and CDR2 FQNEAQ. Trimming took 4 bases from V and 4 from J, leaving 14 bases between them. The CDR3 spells CASSSDRGLGNTIYF. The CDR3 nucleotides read TGTGCCAGCAGCTCCGATCGAGGGTTGGGAAACACCATATATTTT.

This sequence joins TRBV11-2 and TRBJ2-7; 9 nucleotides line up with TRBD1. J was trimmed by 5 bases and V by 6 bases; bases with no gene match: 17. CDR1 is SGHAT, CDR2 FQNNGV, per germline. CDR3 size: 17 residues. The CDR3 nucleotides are TGTGCCAGCAGATTCGGGGGTCTGGGACAGGGCCGGGACGAGCAGTACTTC. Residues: CASRFGGLGQGRDEQYF.

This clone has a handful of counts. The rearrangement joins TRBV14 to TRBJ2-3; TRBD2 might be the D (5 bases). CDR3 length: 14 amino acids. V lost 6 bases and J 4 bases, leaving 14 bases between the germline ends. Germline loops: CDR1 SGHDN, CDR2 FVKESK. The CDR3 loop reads CASSRRLPPDTQYF. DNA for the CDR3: TGTGCCAGCAGTCGGAGACTACCGCCAGATACGCAGTATTTT.

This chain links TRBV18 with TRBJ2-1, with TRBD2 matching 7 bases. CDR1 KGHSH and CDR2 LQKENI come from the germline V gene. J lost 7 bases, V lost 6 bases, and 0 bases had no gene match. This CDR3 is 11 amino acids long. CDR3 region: CASSGGNEQFF. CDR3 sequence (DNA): TGTGCCAGCTCCGGGGGGAATGAGCAGTTCTTC.

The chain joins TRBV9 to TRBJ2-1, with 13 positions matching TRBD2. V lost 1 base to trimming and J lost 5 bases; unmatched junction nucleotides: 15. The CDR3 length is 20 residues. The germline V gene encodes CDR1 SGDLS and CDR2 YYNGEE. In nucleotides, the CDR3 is TGTGCCAGCAGCGTACATAACTCCTGGACTAGCGGGAGAATCCACAATGAGCAGTTCTTC. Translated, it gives CASSVHNSWTSGRIHNEQFF.

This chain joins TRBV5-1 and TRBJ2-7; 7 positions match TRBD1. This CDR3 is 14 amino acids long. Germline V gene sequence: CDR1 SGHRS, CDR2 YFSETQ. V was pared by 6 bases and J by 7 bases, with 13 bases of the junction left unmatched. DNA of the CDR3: TGCGCCAGCACCTCGACAGGGCCCCACCGGGAGCAGTACTTC. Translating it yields CASTSTGPHREQYF.

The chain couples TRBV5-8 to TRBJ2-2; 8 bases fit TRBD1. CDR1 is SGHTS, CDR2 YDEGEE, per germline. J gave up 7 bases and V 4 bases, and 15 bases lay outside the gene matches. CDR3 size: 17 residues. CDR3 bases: TGTGCCAGCAGCCCTCGCCAGGGGGCCGTGCTAGGCGGGGAGCTGTTTTTT. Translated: CASSPRQGAVLGGELFF.

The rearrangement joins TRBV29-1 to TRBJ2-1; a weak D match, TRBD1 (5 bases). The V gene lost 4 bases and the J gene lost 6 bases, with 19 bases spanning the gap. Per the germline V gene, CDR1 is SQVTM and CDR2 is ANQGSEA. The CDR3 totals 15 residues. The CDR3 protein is CSVGPRQSEFNEQFF. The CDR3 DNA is TGCAGCGTTGGGCCGAGACAGAGTGAATTCAATGAGCAGTTCTTC.

The CDR3 sequence is CASSYPGEGTYEQYF. CDR3 nucleotides: TGTGCCAGCAGTTACCCCGGGGAAGGGACCTACGAGCAGTACTTC. This rearrangement joins TRBV6-6 to TRBJ2-7; D might be TRBD2 (5 bases). V lost 2 bases and J 2 bases, leaving 13 bases between the germline ends. Germline CDR1 and CDR2: MNHNY and SVGAGI (reference sequence). The CDR3 sequence is 15 residues long.